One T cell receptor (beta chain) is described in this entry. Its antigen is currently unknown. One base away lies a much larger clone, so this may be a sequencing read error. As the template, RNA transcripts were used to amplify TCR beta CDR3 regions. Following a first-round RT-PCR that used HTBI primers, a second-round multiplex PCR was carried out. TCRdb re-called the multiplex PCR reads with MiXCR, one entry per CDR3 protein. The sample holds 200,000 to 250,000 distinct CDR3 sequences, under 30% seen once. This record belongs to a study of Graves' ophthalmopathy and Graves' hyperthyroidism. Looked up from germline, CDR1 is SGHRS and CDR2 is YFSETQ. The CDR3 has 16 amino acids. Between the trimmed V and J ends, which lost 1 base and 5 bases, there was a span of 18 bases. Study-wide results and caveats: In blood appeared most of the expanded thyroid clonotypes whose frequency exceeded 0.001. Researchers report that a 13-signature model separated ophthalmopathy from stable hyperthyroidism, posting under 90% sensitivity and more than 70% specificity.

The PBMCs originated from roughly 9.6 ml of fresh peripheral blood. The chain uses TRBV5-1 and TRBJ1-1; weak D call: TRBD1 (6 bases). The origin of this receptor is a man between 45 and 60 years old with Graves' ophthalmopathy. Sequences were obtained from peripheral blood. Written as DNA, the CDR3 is TGCGCCAGCAGCTTGCAAACACCGGGGGCCGGGACTGAAGCTTTCTTT. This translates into CASSLQTPGAGTEAFF.